These 20 T cell receptor beta chains came from one sample sequenced in a study of shared clonotypes between healthy human individuals. Here immunoSEQ multiplex PCR was the method, and the copy in TCRdb shows in-frame clones only, minus some. Here the sample spans hundreds of thousands of clones, roughly 96% being singletons. CD8 cells classed as naive were CD45RO-negative and positively selected for CCR7, excluding terminally differentiated effector memory CD45RA+ cells. What was sequenced was naive CD8+ T cells sorted from blood. The receptors shown here come from a woman in her 30s in good health.

The J gene is TRBJ2-5, the V gene TRBV29-1; D tentatively fits TRBD1 or TRBD2 (5 bases each). The CDR3 covers 16 residues. Trimming took 0 bases from V and 4 from J, leaving 18 bases between them. Germline V gene sequence: CDR1 SQVTM, CDR2 ANQGSEA. CDR3: CSVEDHSMGVPETQYF. CDR3 DNA sequence: TGCAGCGTTGAAGATCACTCCATGGGGGTCCCAGAGACCCAGTACTTC. Together with reference TRBV29-1 and TRBJ2-5, the CDR3 gives the full variable domain: SAVISQKPSRDICQRGTSLTIQCQVDSQVTMMFWYRQQPGQSLTLIATANQGSEATYESGFVIDKFPISRPNLTFSTLTVSNMSPEDSSIYLCSVEDHSMGVPETQYFGPGTRLLVL.

This chain joins TRBV9 and TRBJ2-7, with 8 bases aligning to TRBD1. Losses at the gene ends were 7 bases for V and 2 bases for J; bases not matched to a gene: 2. The CDR3 consists of 12 residues. Germline CDR1 and CDR2: SGDLS and YYNGEE. In DNA form, the CDR3 reads TGTGCCAGCGGGGACAGGCCCTACGAGCAGTACTTC. Encoded protein: CASGDRPYEQYF. Complete variable domain (other parts from reference TRBV9 and TRBJ2-7): DSGVTQTPKHLITATGQRVTLRCSPRSGDLSVYWYQQSLDQGLQFLIQYYNGEERAKGNILERFSAQQFPDLHSELNLSSLELGDSALYFCASGDRPYEQYFGPGTRLTVT.

The chain has TRBV7-8 and TRBJ1-1; D is possibly TRBD1 (5 bases). This CDR3 has 15 residues. From germline, CDR1 is SGHVS and CDR2 FQNEAQ. The V and J ends lost 1 base and 4 bases respectively, with 13 bases between them. CDR3 coding DNA: TGTGCCAGCAGCTTAGGCCGGGGTGGGGGCACTGAAGCTTTCTTT. Protein: CASSLGRGGGTEAFF.

The chain couples TRBV7-7 to TRBJ2-5, with 7 bases matching TRBD2. V shed 1 base and J 5 bases; nucleotides not matched to a gene: 7. The CDR3 has 15 amino acids. In germline, CDR1 is SSHAT, CDR2 FNYEAQ (reference sequence). The CDR3 is CASSLELAPGETQYF. The CDR3 DNA follows: TGTGCCAGCAGCTTAGAACTAGCGCCAGGGGAGACCCAGTACTTC.

J is TRBJ2-3 and V is TRBV4-2, with 8 bases lining up with TRBD2. Germline values: CDR1 LGHNA, CDR2 YNFKEQ. CDR3 length: 17 amino acids. V was clipped by 0 bases and J by 0 bases; unmatched bases: 5. CDR3 protein: CASSQEDSGTSTDTQYF. As DNA, the CDR3 is TGTGCCAGCAGCCAAGAGGATAGCGGGACTAGCACAGATACGCAGTATTTT.

The V call is TRBV30, the J call TRBJ2-5; D uncertain. The germline V and J ends were trimmed by 2 bases and 5 bases, with 15 bases remaining between them. The germline CDR1 and CDR2 sequences are GTSNPN and SVGIG (reference sequence). The CDR3 runs to 14 residues. In nucleotides, the CDR3 is TGTGCCTGGAGTCCTAGTTCCACCTCGGAGACCCAGTACTTC. Translated, it gives CAWSPSSTSETQYF.

This sequence joins TRBV6-1 and TRBJ2-5, with TRBD1 matching 12 bases. The CDR3 covers 13 residues. Unmatched junction bases numbered 10, after V lost 11 bases and J lost 9 bases. Per germline, CDR1 MNHNS and CDR2 SASEGT. CDR3 sequence reads: CAARDRGRLPQYF. CDR3 nucleotide sequence: TGTGCCGCACGGGACAGGGGGCGTCTTCCCCAGTACTTC.

This clone occurred once. In the same sample, other DNA sequences code for this CDR3. The chain combines TRBV5-1 with TRBJ2-7; D not certain. Germline V CDR1 and CDR2: SGHRS, YFSETQ. The CDR3 sequence is 12 residues long. Trimming left V 2 bases short and J 3 bases short, with 6 bases between. CDR3 DNA sequence: TGCGCCAGCAGCTTACCCAGCTACGAGCAGTACTTC. Translation: CASSLPSYEQYF.

The chain links TRBV2 to TRBJ1-5; TRBD1 is a possible D gene (6 bases). The CDR3 has 14 residues. CDR1 is SNHLY and CDR2 is FYNNEI in the germline V gene. The ends were cut back, 8 bases at V and 5 bases at J, with 16 bases in the middle. CDR3 protein: CASQGGPMDQPQHF. The CDR3 nucleotides are TGTGCCAGCCAAGGGGGGCCCATGGATCAGCCCCAGCATTTT.

V usage is TRBV5-3 and J usage is TRBJ2-7; tentatively, D is TRBD1 (5 bases). TRBV5-3 is classed as an ORF, of uncertain function. Trimming removed 8 bases from V and 3 bases from J, with 18 bases in between. The length of the CDR3 is 14 residues. The CDR3 region has the DNA TGTGCCAGCAACTGGGGTACAGGAAACTACGAGCAGTACTTC. The encoded protein is CASNWGTGNYEQYF.

The genes are TRBV5-6 and TRBJ2-7, with TRBD2 as a possible D gene (6 bases). Looked up from germline, CDR1 is SGHDT and CDR2 is YYEEEE. V was pared by 4 bases and J by 5 bases, with 13 bases between. The CDR3 loop spans 13 amino acids. CDR3 region: CASSGGLSHEQYF. CDR3 sequence (DNA): TGTGCCAGCAGCGGGGGACTGTCCCACGAGCAGTACTTC.

The chain couples TRBV2 to TRBJ1-3; D remains ambiguous. The CDR3 is made up of 15 amino acids. CDR1 and CDR2 from the germline V gene are SNHLY and FYNNEI. Trimming shortened V by 1 base and J by 3 bases, and 10 bases separated the two germline ends. CDR3 sequence: CASSEGPTGGNTIYF. The CDR3 region has the DNA TGTGCCAGCAGTGAAGGACCCACGGGTGGAAACACCATATATTTT.

The chain has TRBV2 and TRBJ2-7; a weak D match, TRBD2 (5 bases). CDR1 and CDR2 (germline): SNHLY, FYNNEI. The CDR3 covers 13 residues. Trimming took 4 bases from V and 2 from J, leaving 9 bases between them. This chain's CDR3 is CASSAGSPYEQYF. CDR3 nucleotide sequence: TGTGCCAGCAGTGCGGGATCTCCCTACGAGCAGTACTTC.

V usage is TRBV7-9 and J usage is TRBJ1-1, with D possibly being TRBD1 (6 bases). In germline, CDR1 is SEHNR, CDR2 FQNEAQ (reference sequence). The V and J ends lost 0 bases and 12 bases respectively, with 14 bases between them. The CDR3 is 13 residues long. The CDR3 nucleotides are TGTGCCAGCAGCTTAGCGGATAGGACAGAGACTTTCTTT. Amino acid sequence: CASSLADRTETFF.

The count of this clone is one. V is TRBV27 and J is TRBJ2-1; D is uncertain. CDR1 and CDR2 from the germline V gene are MNHEY and SMNVEV (reference sequence). The CDR3 contains 13 residues. V was clipped by 4 bases and J by 4 bases, with 8 bases between them. CDR3 amino acids: CASSSLQYNEQFF. In DNA form, the CDR3 reads TGTGCCAGCAGTTCCCTGCAGTACAATGAGCAGTTCTTC.

The V gene is TRBV15, the J gene TRBJ2-7; 7 bases fit TRBD1. CDR3 length: 12 amino acids. The germline V gene encodes CDR1 LNHNV and CDR2 YYDKDF (reference sequence). With V trimmed by 8 bases and J by 5 bases, 6 bases remained unmatched. In DNA form, the CDR3 reads TGTGCCACCGGACAGGTCGAGAACGAGCAGTACTTC. Amino acid sequence: CATGQVENEQYF.

The rearrangement uses TRBV5-1 and TRBJ2-2, with D possibly being TRBD1 (6 bases). CDR1 is SGHRS, CDR2 YFSETQ, per germline. The CDR3 loop spans 19 amino acids. V lost 4 bases to trimming and J lost 2 bases, with 24 bases between them. CDR3 in amino acids: CASSGRRGLPVRNTGELFF. CDR3 nucleotides: TGCGCCAGCAGCGGTCGCAGGGGCCTCCCTGTCCGAAACACCGGGGAGCTGTTTTTT.

The chain employs TRBV7-9 and TRBJ2-7; the D gene is possibly TRBD1 (6 bases). V lost 5 bases and J 6 bases, leaving 17 bases between the germline ends. Germline V CDR1 and CDR2: SEHNR, FQNEAQ (reference sequence). CDR3 length: 14 residues. CDR3 residues: CASSQGTLEVEQYF. As DNA, the CDR3 is TGTGCCAGCAGCCAAGGGACATTAGAGGTCGAGCAGTACTTC.

This rearrangement joins TRBV19 to TRBJ2-1, with a weak D call TRBD2 (6 bases). Germline V gene sequence: CDR1 LNHDA, CDR2 SQIVND (reference sequence). CDR3 length: 16 amino acids. The V gene lost 1 base and the J gene lost 2 bases, with 12 bases spanning the gap. The chain's CDR3 is CASSIVGGSAYNEQFF. In DNA, the CDR3 is TGTGCCAGTAGTATAGTTGGGGGGAGCGCCTACAATGAGCAGTTCTTC.

The chain has TRBV5-5 and TRBJ1-1; D gene unclear. Germline CDR1 reads SGHKS; CDR2 reads YYEKEE (reference sequence). V was clipped by 0 bases and J by 4 bases, with 7 bases between them. The CDR3 covers 13 residues. CDR3 loop: CASSLGGSTEAFF. The CDR3 DNA reads TGTGCCAGCAGCTTGGGTGGGAGCACTGAAGCTTTCTTT.